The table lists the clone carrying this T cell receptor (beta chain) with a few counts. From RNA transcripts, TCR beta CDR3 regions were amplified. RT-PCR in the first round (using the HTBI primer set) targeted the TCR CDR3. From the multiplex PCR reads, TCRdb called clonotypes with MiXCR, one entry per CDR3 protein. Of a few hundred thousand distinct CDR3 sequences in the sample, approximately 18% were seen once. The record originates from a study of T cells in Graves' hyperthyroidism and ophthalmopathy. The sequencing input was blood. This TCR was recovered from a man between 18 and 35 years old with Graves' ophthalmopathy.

The CDR3 region has the DNA TGTGCCAGCAGCTTGGGCCTGGGCACCTTGAACACTGAAGCTTTCTTT. Protein sequence: CASSLGLGTLNTEAFF. V is TRBV5-4 and J is TRBJ1-1; the D is unclear. Germline loops: CDR1 SGHNT, CDR2 YYREEE (reference sequence). The CDR3 covers 16 residues. V dropped 0 bases and J dropped 0 bases, with 12 bases sitting between them.